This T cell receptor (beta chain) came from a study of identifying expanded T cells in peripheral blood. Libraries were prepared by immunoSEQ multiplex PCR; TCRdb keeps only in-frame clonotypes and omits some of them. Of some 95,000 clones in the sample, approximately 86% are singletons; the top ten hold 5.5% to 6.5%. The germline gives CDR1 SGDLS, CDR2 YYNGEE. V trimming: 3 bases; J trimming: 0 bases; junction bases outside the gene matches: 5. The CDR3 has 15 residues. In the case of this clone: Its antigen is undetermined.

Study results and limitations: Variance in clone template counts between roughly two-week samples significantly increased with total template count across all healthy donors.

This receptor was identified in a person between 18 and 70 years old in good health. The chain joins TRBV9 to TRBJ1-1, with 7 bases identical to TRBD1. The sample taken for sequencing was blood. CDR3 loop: CASSGDRAMNTEAFF. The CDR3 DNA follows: TGTGCCAGCAGCGGAGACAGGGCGATGAACACTGAAGCTTTCTTT.